The 22 T cell receptor beta chains reported below all come from one sample, sequenced in a study of T cell responses to AZD1222 COVID-19 vaccine. The repertoire was sequenced with immunoSEQ multiplex PCR; TCRdb's copy has only in-frame clones and lacks some. The table includes about 170,000 clones, roughly nine tenths detected once. The material was peripheral blood, obtained on day 0 of AZD1222 vaccination. The origin of the receptors is an adult in good health.

J is TRBJ2-1 and V is TRBV19, with D maybe TRBD2 (6 bases). V lost 1 base and J lost 6, with 13 bases in between. In germline, CDR1 is LNHDA, CDR2 SQIVND (reference sequence). The CDR3 has 15 amino acids. CDR3 residues: CASSIAAGSINEQFF. CDR3 DNA: TGTGCCAGTAGTATAGCAGCGGGCTCCATCAATGAGCAGTTCTTC.

The rearrangement joins TRBV15 to TRBJ2-2, with D perhaps TRBD1 (6 bases). The CDR3 has 12 residues. Germline V CDR1 and CDR2: LNHNV, YYDKDF (reference sequence). Trimming shortened V by 8 bases and J by 6 bases, and 10 bases separated the two germline ends. CDR3 loop: CATGAGAGELFF. DNA of the CDR3: TGTGCCACCGGTGCAGGGGCCGGGGAGCTGTTTTTT.

The chain recombines TRBV3-1 (or the pseudogene TRBV3-2) with TRBJ2-1; TRBD2 agrees at 7 bases. The length of the CDR3 is 16 residues. The V and J ends lost 1 base and 2 bases, in that order; junction bases with no gene match: 5. Germline-derived CDR1 and CDR2 are LGHDT and YNNKEL (reference sequence). Written as DNA, the CDR3 is TGTGCCAGCAGCCAAGCTGCCGGGGGGACCTACAATGAGCAGTTCTTC. Protein product: CASSQAAGGTYNEQFF.

This chain joins TRBV5-1 and TRBJ2-3; 7 bases align to TRBD1. V was pared by 4 bases and J by 1 base, with 12 bases of the junction left unmatched. Germline-derived CDR1 and CDR2 are SGHRS and YFSETQ. The CDR3 runs to 17 residues. CDR3 DNA: TGCGCCAGCAGCGCCGATTCGACAGGGTTCGGCACAGATACGCAGTATTTT. Translated, it gives CASSADSTGFGTDTQYF.

The rearrangement uses TRBV3-1 (or the pseudogene TRBV3-2) and TRBJ2-7; 9 bases are a match to TRBD2. From germline, CDR1 is LGHDT and CDR2 YNNKEL (reference sequence). The ends lost 5 bases at V and 2 bases at J; junction bases unmatched: 7. CDR3 length equals 15 residues. The CDR3 loop reads CASSYGLALTYEQYF. DNA of the CDR3: TGTGCCAGCAGCTACGGACTAGCGCTAACCTACGAGCAGTACTTC.

The rearrangement uses TRBV18 and TRBJ1-5; perhaps TRBD1 as D (5 bases). Germline CDR1 is KGHSH and CDR2 is LQKENI. V lost 3 bases and J lost 7, with 16 bases in between. The CDR3 extends over 15 amino acids. The CDR3: CASSPGAKLGQPQHF. The CDR3 DNA sequence: TGTGCCAGCTCACCTGGGGCCAAACTAGGGCAGCCCCAGCATTTT.

The chain is built from TRBV5-5 and TRBJ1-6, with D perhaps matching TRBD1 (5 bases). This CDR3 has 20 residues. Germline V gene data show CDR1 as SGHKS and CDR2 as YYEKEE (reference sequence). V was cut by 1 base and J by 0 bases, with 20 bases left in between. The CDR3 loop is CASSLRGRLGGDSYNSPLHF. CDR3 nucleotide sequence: TGTGCCAGCAGCTTGAGGGGCCGTTTGGGGGGAGACTCCTATAATTCACCCCTCCACTTT. The variable domain in full, with the rest retrieved from reference TRBV5-5 and TRBJ1-6, is DAGVTQSPTHLIKTRGQQVTLRCSPISGHKSVSWYQQVLGQGPQFIFQYYEKEERGRGNFPDRFSARQFPNYSSELNVNALLLGDSALYLCASSLRGRLGGDSYNSPLHFGNGTRLTVT.

The J gene is TRBJ2-2, the V gene TRBV7-9; 8 bases fit TRBD1. This CDR3 region has 15 residues. Germline loops: CDR1 SEHNR, CDR2 FQNEAQ (reference sequence). The trim removed 4 bases at V and 4 bases at J, leaving 5 bases unmatched. The CDR3, as DNA: TGTGCCAGCAGCTCGACAGGGGTGAGCACCGGGGAGCTGTTTTTT. Its translation: CASSSTGVSTGELFF.

The V and J genes are TRBV12-5 and TRBJ2-1; TRBD2 matches 12 bases. V was clipped by 3 bases and J by 4 bases; unmatched bases: 1. CDR1 is LGHNT, CDR2 FRNRAP, per germline. The CDR3 covers 15 residues. CDR3 coding DNA: TGTGCTAGTGGTTTTACTAGCGGGGGGTACAATGAGCAGTTCTTC. Its protein is CASGFTSGGYNEQFF.

V gene TRBV6-6 combines with J gene TRBJ1-4; D is unresolved. Germline CDR1 and CDR2: MNHNY and SVGAGI (reference sequence). This CDR3 is 14 amino acids long. Trimming removed 4 bases from V and 0 bases from J, with 6 bases in between. The CDR3 DNA sequence: TGTGCCAGCAGTTCGCAGGCAACTAATGAAAAACTGTTTTTT. Translation: CASSSQATNEKLFF.

The V and J genes are TRBV19 and TRBJ1-6; TRBD1 aligns across 9 bases. With V trimmed by 6 bases and J by 7 bases, 7 bases remained unmatched. Per germline, CDR1 LNHDA and CDR2 SQIVND (reference sequence). The CDR3 has 15 amino acids. In nucleotides, the CDR3 is TGTGCCAGTAGCATCGGACAGGGGCTAAATTCACCCCTCCACTTT. Translation: CASSIGQGLNSPLHF.

The rearrangement uses TRBV6-6 and TRBJ2-7; 9 bases agree with TRBD2. The ends lost 5 bases at V and 3 bases at J; junction bases unmatched: 17. Germline V CDR1 and CDR2: MNHNY, SVGAGI (reference sequence). The CDR3 length is 18 residues. This CDR3 reads CASSHNSAGTSWIYEQYF. The CDR3, as DNA: TGTGCCAGCAGTCACAACTCGGCCGGGACTAGCTGGATCTACGAGCAGTACTTC.

The chain recombines TRBV5-1 with TRBJ1-1; D is ambiguous. CDR1 is SGHRS, CDR2 YFSETQ, per germline. V was clipped by 6 bases and J by 1 base, with 4 bases between them. The CDR3 has 11 amino acids. CDR3 residues: CASTENTEAFF. CDR3 nucleotide sequence: TGCGCCAGCACCGAGAACACTGAAGCTTTCTTT.

This CDR3 reads CATSDPGLDGDTQYF. CDR3 coding DNA: TGTGCCACCAGTGACCCCGGACTAGACGGAGATACGCAGTATTTT. J is TRBJ2-3 and V is TRBV24-1; 7 nucleotides line up with TRBD2. There are 15 residues in the CDR3. CDR1 KGHDR and CDR2 SFDVKD come from the germline V gene. Trimming cost V 4 bases and J 5 bases; bases outside gene matches: 8.

The chain combines TRBV27 with TRBJ2-1; 14 positions match TRBD2. The CDR3 sequence is 15 residues long. CDR1 and CDR2 (germline): MNHEY, SMNVEV (reference sequence). The J segment lost 6 bases and the V segment lost 7 bases, leaving 5 bases of the junction unmatched. The CDR3 DNA sequence: TGTGCCAGCACTACCGGGACTAGCGGGAGCAATGAGCAGTTCTTC. This sequence encodes CASTTGTSGSNEQFF.

The V and J genes are TRBV24-1 and TRBJ2-5; no clear D gene. Germline V gene sequence: CDR1 KGHDR, CDR2 SFDVKD. The CDR3 runs 14 residues. Trimming stripped 2 bases from V and 3 bases from J, with 9 bases between. CDR3 amino acids: CATSDSLPEETQYF. CDR3 DNA: TGTGCCACCAGTGATTCCCTTCCCGAAGAGACCCAGTACTTC.

This clone was counted once. The chain has TRBV4-2 and TRBJ1-3; D is undetermined. The CDR3 extends over 14 amino acids. V shed 0 bases and J shed 7 bases, with 10 bases lying between them. Germline V gene data show CDR1 as LGHNA and CDR2 as YNFKEQ. In nucleotides, the CDR3 is TGTGCCAGCAGCCAAGATCAGAGGGTGAACACCATATATTTT. It encodes CASSQDQRVNTIYF.

J is TRBJ1-2 and V is TRBV2, with 8 bases that match TRBD1. The junction had 7 bases not matched to a gene; V was cut back by 3 bases and J by 4 bases. CDR3 length: 15 residues. The germline gives CDR1 SNHLY, CDR2 FYNNEI. The CDR3 sequence: CASSDQGALTYGYTF. CDR3 nucleotides: TGTGCCAGCAGTGACCAGGGGGCGCTTACCTATGGCTACACCTTC.

CDR3 sequence: CASSSGNPSYNSPLHF. In DNA form, the CDR3 reads TGTGCCAGCAGTTCGGGGAACCCCTCCTATAATTCACCCCTCCACTTT. This rearrangement joins TRBV27 to TRBJ1-6; D unclear. This CDR3 has 16 residues. Trimming took 4 bases from V and 0 from J, leaving 10 bases between them. Germline-derived CDR1 and CDR2 are MNHEY and SMNVEV (reference sequence).

The CDR3 DNA is TGTGCCAGTCGCGTGGGCAACACCGGGGAGCTGTTTTTT. This codes for CASRVGNTGELFF. The rearrangement links TRBV9 to TRBJ2-2; D remains unclear. V was cut by 8 bases and J by 2 bases, with 10 bases left in between. Germline V lookup: CDR1 SGDLS, CDR2 YYNGEE. The CDR3 length is 13 residues.

The chain has TRBV2 and TRBJ2-7; 7 nucleotides align to TRBD2. This CDR3 spans 16 amino acids. V dropped 3 bases and J dropped 3; count of bases not matched to a gene: 11. The germline CDR1 and CDR2 sequences are SNHLY and FYNNEI. CDR3 coding DNA: TGTGCCAGCAGTGAGATTTCGGGGGGTAGGAGCTACGAGCAGTACTTC. It yields the protein CASSEISGGRSYEQYF.

This clone was seen a handful of times. The chain recombines TRBV3-1 (or the pseudogene TRBV3-2) with TRBJ2-5; 8 positions match TRBD2. The length of the CDR3 is 15 residues. Looked up from germline, CDR1 is LGHDT and CDR2 is YNNKEL (reference sequence). V dropped 7 bases and J dropped 5; count of bases not matched to a gene: 12. Here the CDR3 reads CASTTGNGREETQYF. The CDR3 nucleotides read TGTGCCAGCACCACCGGTAACGGGAGGGAGGAGACCCAGTACTTC.